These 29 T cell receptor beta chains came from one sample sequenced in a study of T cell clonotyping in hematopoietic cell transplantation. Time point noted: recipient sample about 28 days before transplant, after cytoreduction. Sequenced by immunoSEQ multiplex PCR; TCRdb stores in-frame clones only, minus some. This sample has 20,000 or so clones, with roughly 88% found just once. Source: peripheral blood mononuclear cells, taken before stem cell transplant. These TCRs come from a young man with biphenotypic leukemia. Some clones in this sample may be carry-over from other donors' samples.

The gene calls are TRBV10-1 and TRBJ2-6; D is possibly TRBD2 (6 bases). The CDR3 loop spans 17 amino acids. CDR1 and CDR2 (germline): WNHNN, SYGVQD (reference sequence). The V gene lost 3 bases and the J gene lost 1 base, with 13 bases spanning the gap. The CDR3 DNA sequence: TGCGCCAGCAGTGATTCTTTCGGGGGATCTGGGGCCAACGTCCTGACTTTC. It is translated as CASSDSFGGSGANVLTF.

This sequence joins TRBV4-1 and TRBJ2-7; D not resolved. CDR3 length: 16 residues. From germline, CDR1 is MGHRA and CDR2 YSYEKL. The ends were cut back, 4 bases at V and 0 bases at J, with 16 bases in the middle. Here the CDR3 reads CASSPSSQYSSYEQYF. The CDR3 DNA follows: TGCGCCAGCAGCCCGTCGAGCCAGTATAGCTCCTACGAGCAGTACTTC.

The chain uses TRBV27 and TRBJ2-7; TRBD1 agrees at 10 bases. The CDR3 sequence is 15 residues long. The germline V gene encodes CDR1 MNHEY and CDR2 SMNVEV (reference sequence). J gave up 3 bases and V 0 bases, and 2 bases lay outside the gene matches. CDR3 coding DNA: TGTGCCAGCAGTTTATCCCGGGACAGGGGCTACGAGCAGTACTTC. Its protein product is CASSLSRDRGYEQYF.

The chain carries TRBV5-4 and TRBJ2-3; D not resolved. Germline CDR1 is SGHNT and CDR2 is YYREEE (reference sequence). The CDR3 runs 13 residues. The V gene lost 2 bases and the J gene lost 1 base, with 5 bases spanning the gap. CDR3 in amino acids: CASSFPRTDTQYF. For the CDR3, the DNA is TGTGCCAGCAGCTTCCCCCGCACAGATACGCAGTATTTT.

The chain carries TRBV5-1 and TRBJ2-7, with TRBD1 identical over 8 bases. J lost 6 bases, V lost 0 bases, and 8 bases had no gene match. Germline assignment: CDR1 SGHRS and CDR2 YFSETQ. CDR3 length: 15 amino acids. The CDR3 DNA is TGCGCCAGCAGCTTGGTAGGACAGGGATACGGCGAGCAGTACTTC. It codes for CASSLVGQGYGEQYF.

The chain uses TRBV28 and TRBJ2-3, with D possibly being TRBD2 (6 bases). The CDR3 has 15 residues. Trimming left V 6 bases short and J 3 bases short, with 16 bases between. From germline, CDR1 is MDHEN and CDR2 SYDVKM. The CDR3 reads CASRLASYTTDTQYF. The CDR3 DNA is TGTGCCAGCAGACTAGCTTCGTATACAACAGATACGCAGTATTTT.

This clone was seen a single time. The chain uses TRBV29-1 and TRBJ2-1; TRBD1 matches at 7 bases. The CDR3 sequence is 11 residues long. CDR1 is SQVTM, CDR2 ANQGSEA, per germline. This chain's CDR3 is CNTGVLDEQFF. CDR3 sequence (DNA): TGCAATACAGGGGTATTGGATGAGCAGTTCTTC.

The chain's CDR3 is CASSSILSFPNTGELFF. CDR3 bases: TGTGCCAGCAGTTCAATCCTTAGTTTCCCTAACACCGGGGAGCTGTTTTTT. The chain uses TRBV27 and TRBJ2-2, with unresolved D. Germline V CDR1 and CDR2: MNHEY, SMNVEV (reference sequence). This CDR3 has 17 amino acids. V gave up 4 bases and J gave up 2 bases, with 17 bases separating them.

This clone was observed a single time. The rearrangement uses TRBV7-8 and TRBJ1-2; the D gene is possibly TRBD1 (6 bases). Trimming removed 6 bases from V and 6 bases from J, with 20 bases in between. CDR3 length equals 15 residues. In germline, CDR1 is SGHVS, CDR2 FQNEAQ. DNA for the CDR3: TGTGCCAGCAGTTTTTTTGGGGGCCGGGAAGATGGCTACACCTTC. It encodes CASSFFGGREDGYTF.

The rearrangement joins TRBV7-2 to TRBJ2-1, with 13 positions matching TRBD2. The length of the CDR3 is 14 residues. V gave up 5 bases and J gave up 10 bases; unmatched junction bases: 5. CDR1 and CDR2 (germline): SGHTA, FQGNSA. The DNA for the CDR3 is TGTGCCAGCAGCCGGACTAGCGGGAGAGAAGAGCAGTTCTTC. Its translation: CASSRTSGREEQFF.

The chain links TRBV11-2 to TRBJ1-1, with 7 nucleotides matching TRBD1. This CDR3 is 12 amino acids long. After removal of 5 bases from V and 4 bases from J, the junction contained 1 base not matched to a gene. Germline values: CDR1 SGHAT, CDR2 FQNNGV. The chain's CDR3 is CASSPGGTEAFF. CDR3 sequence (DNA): TGTGCCAGCAGCCCAGGGGGCACTGAAGCTTTCTTT.

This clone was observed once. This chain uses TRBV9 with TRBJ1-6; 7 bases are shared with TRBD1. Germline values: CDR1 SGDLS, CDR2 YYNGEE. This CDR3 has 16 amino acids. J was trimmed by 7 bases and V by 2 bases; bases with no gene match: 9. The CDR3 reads CASSVTGTAANSPLHF. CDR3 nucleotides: TGTGCCAGCAGCGTCACCGGGACAGCAGCAAATTCACCCCTCCACTTT.

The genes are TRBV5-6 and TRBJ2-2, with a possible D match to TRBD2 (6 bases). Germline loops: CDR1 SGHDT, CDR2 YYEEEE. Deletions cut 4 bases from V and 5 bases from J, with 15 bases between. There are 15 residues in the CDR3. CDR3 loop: CASSPRAGRTGELFF. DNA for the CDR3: TGTGCCAGCAGCCCCAGGGCAGGGAGGACCGGGGAGCTGTTTTTT.

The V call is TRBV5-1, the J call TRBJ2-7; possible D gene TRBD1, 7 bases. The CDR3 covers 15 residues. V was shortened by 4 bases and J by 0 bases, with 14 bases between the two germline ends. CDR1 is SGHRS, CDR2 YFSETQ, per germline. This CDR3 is CASSLEGQNSYEQYF. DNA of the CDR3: TGCGCCAGCAGCCTGGAGGGACAGAACTCCTACGAGCAGTACTTC.

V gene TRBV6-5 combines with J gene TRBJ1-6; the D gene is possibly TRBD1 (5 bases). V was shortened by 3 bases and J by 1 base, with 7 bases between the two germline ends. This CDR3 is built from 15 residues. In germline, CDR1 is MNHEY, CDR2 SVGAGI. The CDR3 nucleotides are TGTGCCAGCAGTTATGGGGCATCCTATAATTCACCCCTCCACTTT. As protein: CASSYGASYNSPLHF.

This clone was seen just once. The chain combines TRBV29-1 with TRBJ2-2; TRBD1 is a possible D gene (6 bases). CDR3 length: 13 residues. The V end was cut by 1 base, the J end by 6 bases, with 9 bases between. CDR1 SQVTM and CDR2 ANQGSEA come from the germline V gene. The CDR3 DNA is TGCAGCGTTGAAGGCAGGGGAGCCGGGGAGCTGTTTTTT. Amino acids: CSVEGRGAGELFF.

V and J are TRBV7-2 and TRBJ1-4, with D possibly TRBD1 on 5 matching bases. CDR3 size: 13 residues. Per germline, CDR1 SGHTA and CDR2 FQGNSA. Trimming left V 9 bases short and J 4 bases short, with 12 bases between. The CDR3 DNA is TGTGCCAGTGCTATAGGGGTTAATGAAAAACTGTTTTTT. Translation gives CASAIGVNEKLFF.

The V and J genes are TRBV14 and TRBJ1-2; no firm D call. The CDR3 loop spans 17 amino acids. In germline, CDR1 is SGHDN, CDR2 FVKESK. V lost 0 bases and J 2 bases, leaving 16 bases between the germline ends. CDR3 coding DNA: TGTGCCAGCAGCCAAGATAGTCGGCACTATCGGAACTATGGCTACACCTTC. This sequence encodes CASSQDSRHYRNYGYTF.

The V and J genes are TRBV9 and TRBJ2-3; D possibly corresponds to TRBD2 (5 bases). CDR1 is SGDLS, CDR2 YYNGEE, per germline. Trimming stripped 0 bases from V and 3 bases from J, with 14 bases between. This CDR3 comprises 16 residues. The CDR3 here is CASSVAGLPRTDTQYF. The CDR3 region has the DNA TGTGCCAGCAGCGTAGCTGGACTCCCAAGGACAGATACGCAGTATTTT.

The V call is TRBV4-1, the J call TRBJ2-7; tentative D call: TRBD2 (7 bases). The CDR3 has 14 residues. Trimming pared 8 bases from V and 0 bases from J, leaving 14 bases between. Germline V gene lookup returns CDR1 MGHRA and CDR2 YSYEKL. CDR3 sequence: CASAPGGSSYEQYF. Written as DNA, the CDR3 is TGCGCCAGCGCCCCGGGGGGCTCCTCCTACGAGCAGTACTTC.

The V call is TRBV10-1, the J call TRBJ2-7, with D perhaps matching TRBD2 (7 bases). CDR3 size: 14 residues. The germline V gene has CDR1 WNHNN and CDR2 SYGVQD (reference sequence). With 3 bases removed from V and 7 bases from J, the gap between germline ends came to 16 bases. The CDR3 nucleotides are TGCGCCAGCAGTGAAGGTGGGGGGGCTGGGGAGCAGTACTTC. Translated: CASSEGGGAGEQYF.

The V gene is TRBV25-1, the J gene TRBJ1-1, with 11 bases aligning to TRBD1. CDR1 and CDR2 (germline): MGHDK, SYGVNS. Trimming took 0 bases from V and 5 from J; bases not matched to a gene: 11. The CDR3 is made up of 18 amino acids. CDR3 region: CASSEYYGTGGEETEAFF. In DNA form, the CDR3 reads TGTGCCAGCAGTGAATATTACGGGACAGGGGGAGAAGAGACTGAAGCTTTCTTT.

The CDR3 DNA is TGCGCCAGCAGCCAGTTACAGGGATCGAACACTGAAGCTTTCTTT. This encodes CASSQLQGSNTEAFF. The J gene is TRBJ1-1, the V gene TRBV5-1, with TRBD1 as a possible D gene (6 bases). Germline values: CDR1 SGHRS, CDR2 YFSETQ. V lost 4 bases and J 1 base, leaving 14 bases between the germline ends. The CDR3 spans 15 residues. Looking up the rest from reference TRBV5-1 and TRBJ1-1 gives the full variable domain: KAGVTQTPRYLIKTRGQQVTLSCSPISGHRSVSWYQQTPGQGLQFLFEYFSETQRNKGNFPGRFSGRQFSNSRSEMNVSTLELGDSALYLCASSQLQGSNTEAFFGQGTRLTVV.

This CDR3 is CASSQLDSDQPQHF. CDR3 nucleotide sequence: TGCGCCAGCAGCCAGTTGGACTCCGATCAGCCCCAGCATTTT. This chain connects TRBV4-1 to TRBJ1-5; D uncertain. Deletions cut 3 bases from V and 5 bases from J, with 11 bases between. The CDR3 loop spans 14 amino acids. Germline loops: CDR1 MGHRA, CDR2 YSYEKL.

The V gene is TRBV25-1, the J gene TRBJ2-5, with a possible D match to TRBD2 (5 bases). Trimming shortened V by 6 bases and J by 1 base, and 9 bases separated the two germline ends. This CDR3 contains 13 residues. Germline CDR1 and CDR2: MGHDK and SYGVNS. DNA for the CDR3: TGTGCCAGCAGACGGGGAAGCCAAGAGACCCAGTACTTC. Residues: CASRRGSQETQYF.

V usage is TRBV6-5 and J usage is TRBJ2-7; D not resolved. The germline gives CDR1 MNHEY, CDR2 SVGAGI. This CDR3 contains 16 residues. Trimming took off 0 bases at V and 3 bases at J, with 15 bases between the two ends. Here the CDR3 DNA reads TGTGCCAGCAGTTACTCTCCCATGGAAATTGACTACGAGCAGTACTTC. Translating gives CASSYSPMEIDYEQYF.

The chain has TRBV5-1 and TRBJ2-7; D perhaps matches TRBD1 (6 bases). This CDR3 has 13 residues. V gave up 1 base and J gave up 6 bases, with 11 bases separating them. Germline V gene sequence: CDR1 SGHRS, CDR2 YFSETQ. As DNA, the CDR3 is TGCGCCAGCAGCTTGTTCACAGGGCGCGAGCAGTACTTC. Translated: CASSLFTGREQYF.

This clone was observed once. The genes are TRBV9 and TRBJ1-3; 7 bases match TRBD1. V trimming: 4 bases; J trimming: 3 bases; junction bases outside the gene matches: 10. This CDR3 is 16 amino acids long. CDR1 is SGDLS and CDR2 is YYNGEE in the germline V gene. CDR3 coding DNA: TGTGCCAGCAGCCCTGCGACAGGGAGGTTTGGAAACACCATATATTTT. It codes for CASSPATGRFGNTIYF.

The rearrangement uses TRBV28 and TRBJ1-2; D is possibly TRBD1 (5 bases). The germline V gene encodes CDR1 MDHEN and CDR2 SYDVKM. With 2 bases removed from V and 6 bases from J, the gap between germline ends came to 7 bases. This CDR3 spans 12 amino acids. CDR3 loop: CASSLGGDGYTF. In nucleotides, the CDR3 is TGTGCCAGCAGTTTAGGAGGGGATGGCTACACCTTC.